This record looks at one TCR beta chain sequence and its context. The data belong to a study of T cell changes during pregnancy in multiple sclerosis. The V gene's germline CDR1 is GTSNPN and CDR2 SVGIG (reference sequence). This CDR3 region has 15 residues. Deletions cut 0 bases from V and 4 bases from J, with 13 bases between. Repertoires were generated with immunoSEQ multiplex PCR, while TCRdb's copy carries only in-frame clones and drops some. The data contain approximately 74,000 clones, 75% to 90% of them singletons. Sequenced material: peripheral blood, taken before pregnancy. This TCR derives from a female donor with multiple sclerosis, enrolled in a pregnancy study. This chain joins TRBV30 and TRBJ1-3; D is unresolved. CDR3 bases: TGTGCCTGGAGTGTACTTGTGAAATCGGGAAACACCATATATTTT. It is translated as CAWSVLVKSGNTIYF.